The clone carrying this T cell receptor beta chain was found a few times. These data are taken from a study of T-cell memory formation after mild COVID-19. TCRdb independently ran MiXCR on the 5' RACE reads; one entry per CDR3 protein. The repertoire consists of just over 400,000 distinct CDR3 sequences, with about 25% occurring once and the leading ten covering about 12%. Trimming removed 0 bases from V and 2 bases from J; junction bases left unmatched: 5. Germline V CDR1 and CDR2: SGHVS, FQNEAQ. There are 18 residues in the CDR3. Material: PBMCs or a T cell subset sorted from them (not recorded which). The genes are TRBV7-8 and TRBJ1-5; TRBD1 matches at 12 bases. This clonotype was obtained from an adult woman who had mild COVID-19 (a few samples of this study predate the infection). Cell type and time point are not known. CDR3 nucleotides: TGTGCCAGCAGCTTAGCGGGGACAGGGGGCGATGGCAATCAGCCCCAGCATTTT. It is translated as CASSLAGTGGDGNQPQHF.